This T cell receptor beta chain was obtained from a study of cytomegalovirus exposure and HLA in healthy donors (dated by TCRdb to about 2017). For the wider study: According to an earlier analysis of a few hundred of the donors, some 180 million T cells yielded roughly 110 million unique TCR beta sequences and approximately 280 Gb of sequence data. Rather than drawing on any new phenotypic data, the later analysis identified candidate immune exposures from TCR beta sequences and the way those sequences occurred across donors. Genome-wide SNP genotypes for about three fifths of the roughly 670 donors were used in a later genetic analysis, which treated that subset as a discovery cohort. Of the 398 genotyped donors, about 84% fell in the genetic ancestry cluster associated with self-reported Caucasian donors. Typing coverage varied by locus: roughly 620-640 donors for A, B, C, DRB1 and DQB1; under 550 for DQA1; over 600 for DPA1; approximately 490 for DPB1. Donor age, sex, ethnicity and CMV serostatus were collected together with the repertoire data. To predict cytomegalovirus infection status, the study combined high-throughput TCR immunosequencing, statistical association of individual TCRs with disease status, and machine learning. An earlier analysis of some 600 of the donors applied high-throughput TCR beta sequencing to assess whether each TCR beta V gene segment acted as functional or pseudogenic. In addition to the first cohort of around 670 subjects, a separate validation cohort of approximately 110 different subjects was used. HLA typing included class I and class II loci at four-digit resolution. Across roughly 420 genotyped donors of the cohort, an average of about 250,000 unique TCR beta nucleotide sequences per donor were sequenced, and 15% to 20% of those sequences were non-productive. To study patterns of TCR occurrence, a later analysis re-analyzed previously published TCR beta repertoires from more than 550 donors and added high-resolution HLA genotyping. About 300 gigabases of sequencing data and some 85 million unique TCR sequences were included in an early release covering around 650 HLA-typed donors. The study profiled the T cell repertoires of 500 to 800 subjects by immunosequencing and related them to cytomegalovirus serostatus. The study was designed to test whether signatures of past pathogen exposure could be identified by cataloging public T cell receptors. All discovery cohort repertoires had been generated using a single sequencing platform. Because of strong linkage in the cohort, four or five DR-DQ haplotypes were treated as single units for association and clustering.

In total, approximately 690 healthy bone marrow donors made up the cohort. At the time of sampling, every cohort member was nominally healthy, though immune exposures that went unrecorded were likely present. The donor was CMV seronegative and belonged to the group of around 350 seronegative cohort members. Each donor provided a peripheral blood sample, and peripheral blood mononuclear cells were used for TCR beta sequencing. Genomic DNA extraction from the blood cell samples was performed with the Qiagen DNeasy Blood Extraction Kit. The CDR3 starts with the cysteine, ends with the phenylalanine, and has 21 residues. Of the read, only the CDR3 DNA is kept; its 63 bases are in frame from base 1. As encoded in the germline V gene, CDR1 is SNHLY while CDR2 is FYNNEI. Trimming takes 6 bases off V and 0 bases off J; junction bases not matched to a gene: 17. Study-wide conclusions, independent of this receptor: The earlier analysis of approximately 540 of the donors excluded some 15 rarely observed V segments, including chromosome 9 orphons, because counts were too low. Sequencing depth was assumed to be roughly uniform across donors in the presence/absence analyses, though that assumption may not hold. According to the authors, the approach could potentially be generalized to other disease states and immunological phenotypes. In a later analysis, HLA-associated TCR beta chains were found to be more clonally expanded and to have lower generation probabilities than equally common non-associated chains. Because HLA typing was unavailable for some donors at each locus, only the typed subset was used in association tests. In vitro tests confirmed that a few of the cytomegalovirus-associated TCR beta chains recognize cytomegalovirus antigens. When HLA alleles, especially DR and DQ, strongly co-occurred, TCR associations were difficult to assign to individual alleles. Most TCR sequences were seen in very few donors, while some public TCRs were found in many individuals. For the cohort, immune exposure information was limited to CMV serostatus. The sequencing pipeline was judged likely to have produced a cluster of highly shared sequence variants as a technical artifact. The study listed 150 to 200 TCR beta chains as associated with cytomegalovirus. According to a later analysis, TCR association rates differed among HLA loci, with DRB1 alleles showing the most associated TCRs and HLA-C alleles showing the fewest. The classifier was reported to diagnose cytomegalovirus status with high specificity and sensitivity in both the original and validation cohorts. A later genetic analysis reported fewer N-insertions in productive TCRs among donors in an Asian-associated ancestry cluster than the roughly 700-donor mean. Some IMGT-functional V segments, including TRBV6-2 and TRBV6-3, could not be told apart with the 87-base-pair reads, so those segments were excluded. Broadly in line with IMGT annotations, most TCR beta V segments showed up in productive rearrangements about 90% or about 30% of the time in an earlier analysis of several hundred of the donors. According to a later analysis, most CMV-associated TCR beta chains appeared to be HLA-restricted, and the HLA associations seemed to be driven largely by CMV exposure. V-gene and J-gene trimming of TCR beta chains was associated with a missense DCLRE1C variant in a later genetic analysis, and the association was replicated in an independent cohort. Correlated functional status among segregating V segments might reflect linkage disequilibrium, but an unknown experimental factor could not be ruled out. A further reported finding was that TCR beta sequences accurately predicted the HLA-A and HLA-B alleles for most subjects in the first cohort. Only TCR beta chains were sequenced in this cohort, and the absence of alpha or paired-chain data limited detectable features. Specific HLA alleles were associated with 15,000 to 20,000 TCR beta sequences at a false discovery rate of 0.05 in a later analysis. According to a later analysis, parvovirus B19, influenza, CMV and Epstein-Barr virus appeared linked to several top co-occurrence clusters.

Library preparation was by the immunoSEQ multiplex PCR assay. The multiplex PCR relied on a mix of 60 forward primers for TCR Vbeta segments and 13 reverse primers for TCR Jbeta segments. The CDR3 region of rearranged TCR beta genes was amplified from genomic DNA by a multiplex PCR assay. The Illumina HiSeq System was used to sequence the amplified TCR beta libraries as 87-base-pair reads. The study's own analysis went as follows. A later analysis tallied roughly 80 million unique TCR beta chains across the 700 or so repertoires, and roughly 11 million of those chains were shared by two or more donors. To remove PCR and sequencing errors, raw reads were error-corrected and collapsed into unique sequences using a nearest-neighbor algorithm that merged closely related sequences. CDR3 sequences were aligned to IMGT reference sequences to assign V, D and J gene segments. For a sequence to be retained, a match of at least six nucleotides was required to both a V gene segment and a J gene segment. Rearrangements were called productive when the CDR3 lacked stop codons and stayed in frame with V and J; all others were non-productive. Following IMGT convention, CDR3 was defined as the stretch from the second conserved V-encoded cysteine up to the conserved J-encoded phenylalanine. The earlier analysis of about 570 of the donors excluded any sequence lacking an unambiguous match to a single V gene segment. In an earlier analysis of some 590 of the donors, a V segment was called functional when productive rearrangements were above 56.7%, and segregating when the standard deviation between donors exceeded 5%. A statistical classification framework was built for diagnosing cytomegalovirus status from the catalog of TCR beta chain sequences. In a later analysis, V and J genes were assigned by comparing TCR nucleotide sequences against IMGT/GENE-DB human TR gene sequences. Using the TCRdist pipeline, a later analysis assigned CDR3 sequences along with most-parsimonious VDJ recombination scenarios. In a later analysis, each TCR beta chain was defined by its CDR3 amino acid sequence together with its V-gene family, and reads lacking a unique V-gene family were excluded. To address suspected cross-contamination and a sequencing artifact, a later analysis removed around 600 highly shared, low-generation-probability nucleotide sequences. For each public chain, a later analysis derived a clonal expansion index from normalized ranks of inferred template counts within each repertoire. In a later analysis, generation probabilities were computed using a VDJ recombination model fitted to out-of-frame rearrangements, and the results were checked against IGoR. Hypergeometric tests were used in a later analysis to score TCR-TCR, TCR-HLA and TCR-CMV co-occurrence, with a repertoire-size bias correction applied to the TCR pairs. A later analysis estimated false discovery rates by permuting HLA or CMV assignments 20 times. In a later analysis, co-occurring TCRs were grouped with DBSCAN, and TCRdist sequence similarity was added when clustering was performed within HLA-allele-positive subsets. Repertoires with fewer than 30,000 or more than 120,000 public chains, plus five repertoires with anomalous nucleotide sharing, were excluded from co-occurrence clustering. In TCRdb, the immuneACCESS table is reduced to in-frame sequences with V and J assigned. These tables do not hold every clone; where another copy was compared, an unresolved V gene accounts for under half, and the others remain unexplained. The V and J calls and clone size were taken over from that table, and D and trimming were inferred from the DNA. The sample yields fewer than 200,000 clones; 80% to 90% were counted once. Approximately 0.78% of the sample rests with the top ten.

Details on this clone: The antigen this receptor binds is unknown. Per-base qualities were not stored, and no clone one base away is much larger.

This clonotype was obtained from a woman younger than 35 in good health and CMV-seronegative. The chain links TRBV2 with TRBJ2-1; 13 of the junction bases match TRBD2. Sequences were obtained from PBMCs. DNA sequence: TGTGCCAGCAGGGGGACTCCCGGGACTAGCGGGACCCACAGCTCCTACAATGAGCAGTTCTTC. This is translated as CASRGTPGTSGTHSSYNEQFF.